This is a list of T cell receptor beta chains from one sample in a study of CD8+ T cells in alopecia areata. Profiled with immunoSEQ multiplex PCR; TCRdb holds only in-frame clones, not every one. The sample consists of 30,000 to 45,000 clones, around half of them appearing once. Material: CD4+ Tregs sorted from blood. The receptor source for this set is a human donor with alopecia areata. The CDR3 runs from the conserved cysteine through the conserved F or W. A D gene is named only where the DNA matches it firmly. The size field is filled for only some rows; it gives once, few, many or a size class.

CDR3: CASSYPRGAFF; DNA: TGTGCCAGCAGTTACCCACGGGGAGCTTTCTTT; length: 11; V: TRBV6-6; J: TRBJ1-1; size: NA; D: NA
CDR3: CASGTQGGENTQYF; DNA: TGTGCCAGCGGCACACAGGGCGGGGAGAATACGCAGTATTTT; length: 14; V: TRBV10-3; J: TRBJ2-3; size: NA; D: NA
CDR3: CASSLAVSNQPQHF; DNA: TGTGCCAGCAGCTTAGCGGTCAGCAATCAGCCCCAGCATTTT; length: 14; V: TRBV7-2; J: TRBJ1-5; size: NA; D: NA
CDR3: CASSSTLQGNYGYTF; DNA: TGTGCCAGCAGCTCAACCCTACAGGGGAACTATGGCTACACCTTC; length: 15; V: TRBV7-2; J: TRBJ1-2; size: NA; D: TRBD1
CDR3: CASSPLGTGNTGELFF; DNA: TGCGCCAGCAGCCCGCTCGGGACGGGGAACACCGGGGAGCTGTTTTTT; length: 16; V: TRBV4-3; J: TRBJ2-2; size: NA; D: NA
CDR3: CASSLRTVPNEQFF; DNA: TGTGCCAGCAGCTTACGAACTGTCCCCAATGAGCAGTTCTTC; length: 14; V: TRBV7-3; J: TRBJ2-1; size: NA; D: NA
CDR3: CASSQDLITTGEGGYTF; DNA: TGCGCCAGCAGCCAAGACCTAATTACGACAGGGGAGGGAGGCTACACCTTC; length: 17; V: TRBV4-3; J: TRBJ1-2; size: few; D: TRBD1
CDR3: CASSLTGVGEQYF; DNA: TGTGCCAGCAGCTTGACAGGGGTCGGCGAGCAGTACTTC; length: 13; V: TRBV7-3; J: TRBJ2-7; size: NA; D: TRBD1
CDR3: CAWSPRYGYTF; DNA: TGTGCCTGGAGTCCTCGGTATGGCTACACCTTC; length: 11; V: TRBV30; J: TRBJ1-2; size: NA; D: NA
CDR3: CASSLSGSGETQYF; DNA: TGTGCCAGCAGCTTAAGCGGGAGTGGAGAGACCCAGTACTTC; length: 14; V: TRBV7-2; J: TRBJ2-5; size: NA; D: TRBD2
CDR3: CSVEESAAVYEQFF; DNA: TGCAGCGTTGAAGAATCAGCGGCTGTCTATGAGCAGTTCTTC; length: 14; V: TRBV29-1; J: TRBJ2-1; size: few; D: NA
CDR3: CASQFRGTEAFF; DNA: TGTGCCAGCCAGTTTAGGGGCACTGAAGCTTTCTTT; length: 12; V: TRBV6-6; J: TRBJ1-1; size: NA; D: NA
CDR3: CASSQVSATLNEQFF; DNA: TGCGCCAGCAGCCAAGTCTCCGCTACCCTCAATGAGCAGTTCTTC; length: 15; V: TRBV4-1; J: TRBJ2-1; size: NA; D: NA
CDR3: CASGPGLDTDTQYF; DNA: TGTGCCAGCGGACCGGGACTAGACACAGATACGCAGTATTTT; length: 14; V: TRBV6-7; J: TRBJ2-3; size: NA; D: TRBD2
CDR3: CASSLSSRGTGELFF; DNA: TGTGCCAGCAGTTTATCGTCCCGGGGCACCGGGGAGCTGTTTTTT; length: 15; V: TRBV27; J: TRBJ2-2; size: once; D: NA
CDR3: CASKASRHITGELFF; DNA: TGCGCCAGCAAGGCTAGTAGGCATATCACCGGGGAGCTGTTTTTT; length: 15; V: TRBV10-2; J: TRBJ2-2; size: NA; D: NA
CDR3: CASSYEGGIYGYTF; DNA: TGTGCCAGCAGTTACGAGGGAGGGATCTATGGCTACACCTTC; length: 14; V: TRBV6-6; J: TRBJ1-2; size: NA; D: NA
CDR3: CSAVTQWGDRKSNTGELFF; DNA: TGCAGCGCCGTAACTCAGTGGGGGGACAGAAAGTCGAACACCGGGGAGCTGTTTTTT; length: 19; V: TRBV29-1; J: TRBJ2-2; size: few; D: NA
CDR3: CASSYSRGGELFF; DNA: TGTGCCAGCAGTTACAGCAGGGGGGGGGAGCTGTTTTTT; length: 13; V: TRBV6-5; J: TRBJ2-2; size: NA; D: TRBD1
CDR3: CASRTIANYGYTF; DNA: TGTGCCAGCAGAACTATAGCTAACTATGGCTACACCTTC; length: 13; V: TRBV7-3; J: TRBJ1-2; size: NA; D: NA
CDR3: CASSPYGTSGRADEQFF; DNA: TGTGCCAGCAGTCCCTACGGGACTAGCGGGAGGGCCGATGAGCAGTTCTTC; length: 17; V: TRBV27; J: TRBJ2-1; size: NA; D: TRBD2
CDR3: CASLTQWDTEAFF; DNA: TGTGCCAGCCTCACCCAGTGGGACACTGAAGCTTTCTTT; length: 13; V: TRBV19; J: TRBJ1-1; size: few; D: NA
CDR3: CASSPLNQPQHF; DNA: TGTGCCAGCAGTCCACTCAATCAGCCCCAGCATTTT; length: 12; V: TRBV28; J: TRBJ1-5; size: NA; D: NA
CDR3: CASSPTRGETQYF; DNA: TGTGCCAGCAGTCCCACTAGAGGGGAGACCCAGTACTTC; length: 13; V: TRBV27; J: TRBJ2-5; size: NA; D: NA
CDR3: CASAGQGSDTQYF; DNA: TGCGCCAGCGCTGGACAGGGATCAGATACGCAGTATTTT; length: 13; V: TRBV5-1; J: TRBJ2-3; size: NA; D: TRBD1
CDR3: CSVGAGVTDTQYF; DNA: TGCAGCGTTGGAGCGGGTGTAACAGATACGCAGTATTTT; length: 13; V: TRBV29-1; J: TRBJ2-3; size: NA; D: NA
CDR3: CASSPRGDVGYGYTF; DNA: TGTGCCAGCTCACCACGGGGGGACGTTGGCTATGGCTACACCTTC; length: 15; V: TRBV18; J: TRBJ1-2; size: few; D: NA
CDR3: CASSSNGYTF; DNA: TGTGCCAGCAGCTCAAATGGCTACACCTTC; length: 10; V: TRBV28; J: TRBJ1-2; size: NA; D: NA
CDR3: CATSRDWGVTGELFF; DNA: TGTGCCACCAGCAGAGATTGGGGAGTAACCGGGGAGCTGTTTTTT; length: 15; V: TRBV15; J: TRBJ2-2; size: NA; D: NA
CDR3: CASSIASHGELFF; DNA: TGCGCCAGCAGTATCGCTAGCCACGGGGAGCTGTTTTTT; length: 13; V: TRBV10-2; J: TRBJ2-2; size: NA; D: NA
CDR3: CASSLDPANTEAFF; DNA: TGCGCCAGCAGCTTGGATCCGGCGAACACTGAAGCTTTCTTT; length: 14; V: TRBV5-1; J: TRBJ1-1; size: few; D: NA
CDR3: CSALAGNEQFF; DNA: TGCAGTGCTCTAGCGGGAAATGAGCAGTTCTTC; length: 11; V: TRBV20-1; J: TRBJ2-1; size: once; D: TRBD2
CDR3: CASSLEGVTEAFF; DNA: TGTGCCAGCAGCTTAGAGGGAGTCACTGAAGCTTTCTTT; length: 13; V: TRBV7-2; J: TRBJ1-1; size: NA; D: NA
CDR3: CASSSARTNYGYTF; DNA: TGTGCCAGCAGTTCGGCGCGCACTAACTATGGCTACACCTTC; length: 14; V: TRBV6-5; J: TRBJ1-2; size: NA; D: NA
CDR3: CASSLEGTQETQYF; DNA: TGTGCCAGCAGCTTGGAAGGGACCCAAGAGACCCAGTACTTC; length: 14; V: TRBV5-4; J: TRBJ2-5; size: NA; D: NA
CDR3: CASSLKVRGGYTF; DNA: TGTGCCAGCAGCTTAAAGGTCCGGGGTGGCTACACCTTC; length: 13; V: TRBV7-9; J: TRBJ1-2; size: few; D: NA
CDR3: CASSLGQPFTGELFF; DNA: TGTGCCAGCAGCTTGGGGCAGCCTTTCACCGGGGAGCTGTTTTTT; length: 15; V: TRBV7-2; J: TRBJ2-2; size: NA; D: NA
CDR3: CSVELRLQGTEAFF; DNA: TGCAGCGTTGAGTTGCGGCTTCAGGGAACTGAAGCTTTCTTT; length: 14; V: TRBV29-1; J: TRBJ1-1; size: once; D: NA
CDR3: CASSSIVGTDTQYF; DNA: TGTGCCAGCAGCTCAATAGTAGGCACAGATACGCAGTATTTT; length: 14; V: TRBV2; J: TRBJ2-3; size: NA; D: NA
CDR3: CASSLDRGVQETQYF; DNA: TGTGCCAGCAGCTTAGATCGGGGTGTCCAAGAGACCCAGTACTTC; length: 15; V: TRBV7-2; J: TRBJ2-5; size: few; D: NA
CDR3: CASGLTRQGDYEQYF; DNA: TGTGCTAGTGGTTTGACCCGACAGGGGGACTACGAGCAGTACTTC; length: 15; V: TRBV12-5; J: TRBJ2-7; size: few; D: TRBD1
CDR3: CASSRQSSYEQYF; DNA: TGTGCCAGCAGTCGACAGTCCTCCTACGAGCAGTACTTC; length: 13; V: TRBV6-1; J: TRBJ2-7; size: few; D: NA
CDR3: CASSIRDRNNEQFF; DNA: TGTGCCAGTAGTATACGGGACAGAAACAATGAGCAGTTCTTC; length: 14; V: TRBV19; J: TRBJ2-1; size: NA; D: TRBD1
CDR3: CSAGSGAAHSYNEQFF; DNA: TGCAGCGCCGGCTCGGGAGCGGCTCACTCCTACAATGAGCAGTTCTTC; length: 16; V: TRBV29-1; J: TRBJ2-1; size: NA; D: NA
CDR3: CASRGGATNEKLFF; DNA: TGTGCCAGCCGAGGGGGCGCGACTAATGAAAAACTGTTTTTT; length: 14; V: TRBV7-8; J: TRBJ1-4; size: few; D: TRBD1
CDR3: CASSPAGTGSSQPQHF; DNA: TGTGCCAGCTCACCGGCGGGGACAGGGTCCAGTCAGCCCCAGCATTTT; length: 16; V: TRBV18; J: TRBJ1-5; size: few; D: TRBD1
CDR3: CASRGSANTGELFF; DNA: TGCGCCAGCAGAGGCAGCGCGAACACCGGGGAGCTGTTTTTT; length: 14; V: TRBV5-1; J: TRBJ2-2; size: NA; D: NA
CDR3: CASGLVPEKYEQYF; DNA: TGTGCTAGTGGTTTGGTACCGGAAAAGTACGAGCAGTACTTC; length: 14; V: TRBV12-5; J: TRBJ2-7; size: NA; D: NA
CDR3: CASSKEAGRNEQYF; DNA: TGTGCCAGCAGCAAGGAGGCCGGGAGGAACGAGCAGTACTTC; length: 14; V: TRBV5-4; J: TRBJ2-7; size: NA; D: TRBD2
CDR3: CSVDPRGRGEKLFF; DNA: TGCAGCGTTGACCCCCGGGGTCGGGGTGAAAAACTGTTTTTT; length: 14; V: TRBV29-1; J: TRBJ1-4; size: NA; D: NA
CDR3: CASSRLAGFYNEQFF; DNA: TGTGCCAGCAGCCGACTAGCGGGTTTCTACAATGAGCAGTTCTTC; length: 15; V: TRBV6-1; J: TRBJ2-1; size: few; D: TRBD2
CDR3: CASRGVSLAPYEQYF; DNA: TGTGCCAGTAGGGGAGTATCCCTAGCCCCATACGAGCAGTACTTC; length: 15; V: TRBV28; J: TRBJ2-7; size: NA; D: NA
CDR3: CASPRGGALRDIQYF; DNA: TGCGCCAGCCCCCGAGGGGGGGCCCTCCGAGACATTCAGTACTTC; length: 15; V: TRBV10-2; J: TRBJ2-4; size: once; D: NA
CDR3: CASSRTSGSYEQYF; DNA: TGTGCCAGCAGCCGGACTAGCGGGTCCTACGAGCAGTACTTC; length: 14; V: TRBV14; J: TRBJ2-7; size: NA; D: TRBD2
CDR3: CATRRREREQFF; DNA: TGTGCCACCCGGAGGCGGGAACGAGAACAGTTCTTC; length: 12; V: TRBV7-9; J: TRBJ2-1; size: medium-sized; D: NA
CDR3: CASSHPRGAPGEQYF; DNA: TGTGCCAGCAGCCACCCGAGGGGGGCCCCCGGCGAGCAGTACTTC; length: 15; V: TRBV7-2; J: TRBJ2-7; size: few; D: NA
CDR3: CASSGGQGRETQYF; DNA: TGCGCCAGCAGCGGGGGACAGGGAAGGGAGACCCAGTACTTC; length: 14; V: TRBV5-1; J: TRBJ2-5; size: NA; D: TRBD1